The clone carrying this T cell receptor (beta chain) was observed a single time. In the same sample, other DNA sequences code for this CDR3. Per the original data handling: Estimated nucleated cell counts came from reference gene primer amplification. Produced via immunoSEQ multiplex PCR; TCRdb's table is partial and in-frame only. The DNA gave D and trimming, while V, J and clone size come from that table. The sample includes more than 55,000 clones, 80% to 95% of them seen just once. The data stem from a study of blood T cell repertoires in COVID-19. About the study: Collection of acute and convalescent COVID-19 samples took place in the United States, Italy and Spain.

The germline V and J ends were trimmed by 5 bases and 2 bases, with 12 bases remaining between them. In germline, CDR1 is MNHEY, CDR2 SVGAGI. The CDR3 loop spans 14 amino acids. This clonotype originated in a man older than 75 with acute or convalescent COVID-19. This chain joins TRBV6-5 and TRBJ1-1; a possible D gene is TRBD1 (6 bases). Sequenced input: peripheral blood. The CDR3 nucleotides are TGTGCCAGCAGTCCCCGGACAGTCAACACTGAAGCTTTCTTT. The encoded protein is CASSPRTVNTEAFF.